This TCR beta chain was recorded in a study of blood T cell repertoires in COVID-19 (dated by TCRdb to 2018 to 2020). Turning to the overall study: Collaborator samples came from the United States, Italy and Spain and covered acute and convalescent phases of COVID-19. The material from the prospective study consisted of cDNA or gDNA derived from T cells, B-cell-depleted T cells, or PBMCs. The dataset comprised deeply sampled blood TCRbeta repertoires from subjects exposed to, actively infected with, or recovered from COVID-19. The repertoires were released in a freely available public database intended as a resource for research on the immune response to SARS-CoV-2. Samples were obtained from the ongoing ImmuneRACE study (first 160 participants) and from roughly 1,300 subjects provided by 6 global collaborators. The sample metadata nearly always contained a de-identified subject ID, COVID-19 status, age in years and sex. Where available, HLA class I and class II types were taken from metadata supplied by the sample provider and were not determined by assay-based typing.

Whole blood was collected in K2EDTA tubes by collaborating institutions according to the institutions' own protocols. For TCRbeta analysis, collaborators shipped samples in one of three forms: frozen whole blood, isolated PBMCs, or DNA extracted from either of those sample types. What the study reported, not specific to this receptor: Clinical and demographic metadata were provided uncurated, with the amount varying by source and participant.

TCRbeta CDR3 regions were amplified from genomic DNA by means of the immunoSEQ Assay, a bias-controlled multiplex PCR. The original pipeline was this. Within the assay, amplification of reference gene primers was used to estimate how many nucleated cells each sample contained. Sequence reads were collapsed and filtered to measure the absolute abundance of every unique TCRbeta CDR3 rearrangement. For each sample, productive Simpson clonality was calculated as the square root of Simpson's diversity index across productive rearrangements. TCRdb limited this immuneACCESS table to in-frame rearrangements with V and J called. A share of clones is missing; checked studies link under half to unresolved V genes, and the rest is unexplained. V, J and clone size are taken as reported in that table, and D and trimming were inferred from the DNA itself. Counted in this sample were tens of thousands of clones; about nine tenths of them appeared once. In total, the top ten clones hold approximately 15% of the sample.

Looking up the germline V gene yields CDR1 SGHRS and CDR2 YFSETQ. Spanning cysteine to phenylalanine, the CDR3 consists of 17 amino acids. The CDR3 DNA has 51 bases and is translated from base 1. Trimming takes 1 base off V and 2 bases off J; junction bases not matched to a gene: 7. Details on this clone: The target of this receptor is not known. No base-level quality is on record; no much larger clone is a single base apart.

The TCR originated in a man aged 60 to 69 with active or convalescent COVID-19. Sequencing used peripheral blood. The sequence links TRBV5-1 to TRBJ2-7; TRBD2 aligns with 12 central bases. The nucleotide sequence reads TGCGCCAGCAGCTTGCGGCTAGCGGGGGGGCCTACCTACGAGCAGTACTTC. Its translation reads: CASSLRLAGGPTYEQYF.